The 29 T cell receptor beta chains below come from one sample, sequenced in a study of blood T cell repertoires in COVID-19. TCRdb keeps only in-frame clones here, not all; method: immunoSEQ multiplex PCR. Altogether 110,000 to 150,000 clones are present, approximately 87% being singletons, with the ten largest covering 3.5% to 5.5%. What was sequenced was peripheral blood. The receptors stem from a woman aged 35 to 49 with acute or convalescent COVID-19.

The CDR3 protein is CASNTDRGLATNEKLFF. The CDR3 DNA follows: TGTGCCAGCAACACGGACAGGGGGCTAGCAACTAATGAAAAACTGTTTTTT. The chain carries TRBV2 and TRBJ1-4; 11 positions match TRBD1. CDR1 and CDR2 from the germline V gene are SNHLY and FYNNEI. The CDR3 is 17 amino acids. The ends lost 7 bases at V and 0 bases at J; junction bases unmatched: 7.

This rearrangement joins TRBV5-8 to TRBJ1-5; no reliable D call. CDR1 is SGHTS and CDR2 is YDEGEE in the germline V gene. The CDR3 loop spans 13 amino acids. V lost 0 bases and J 3 bases, leaving 4 bases between the germline ends. This CDR3 is CASSLAINQPQHF. In DNA form, the CDR3 reads TGTGCCAGCAGCTTGGCTATCAATCAGCCCCAGCATTTT. The full variable domain, rest sourced from reference TRBV5-8 and TRBJ1-5, is EAGVTQSPTHLIKTRGQQATLRCSPISGHTSVYWYQQALGLGLQFLLWYDEGEERNRGNFPPRFSGRQFPNYSSELNVNALELEDSALYLCASSLAINQPQHFGDGTRLSIL.

This clone appeared once. The chain carries TRBV14 and TRBJ1-6; 10 nucleotides align to TRBD1. The length of the CDR3 is 14 residues. Per the germline V gene, CDR1 is SGHDN and CDR2 is FVKESK. Trimming took 2 bases from V and 9 from J; bases not matched to a gene: 1. The CDR3 DNA is TGTGCCAGCAGCCAAAGGACAGGGGGTTCACCCCTCCACTTT. It encodes CASSQRTGGSPLHF.

The CDR3 bases are TGTGCCAGCAGTGTTGGACAGGGGTACTATGGCTACACCTTC. Protein sequence: CASSVGQGYYGYTF. The rearrangement links TRBV2 to TRBJ1-2, with 9 bases aligning to TRBD1. CDR1 SNHLY and CDR2 FYNNEI come from the germline V gene. The CDR3 length is 14 residues. Unmatched junction bases numbered 3, after V lost 4 bases and J lost 3 bases.

The chain uses TRBV7-2 and TRBJ2-2; the match to TRBD2 covers 16 bases. Per germline, CDR1 SGHTA and CDR2 FQGNSA. This CDR3 is 19 amino acids long. The ends lost 4 bases at V and 2 bases at J; junction bases unmatched: 7. CDR3 DNA sequence: TGTGCCAGCAGCTACCCGGGACTAGCGGGAGGGCCTAACACCGGGGAGCTGTTTTTT. Protein sequence: CASSYPGLAGGPNTGELFF.

The chain is built from TRBV19 and TRBJ1-2, with D hard to call. CDR1 and CDR2 from the germline V gene are LNHDA and SQIVND (reference sequence). The CDR3 has 13 residues. Between the trimmed V and J ends, which lost 5 bases and 6 bases, there was a span of 13 bases. CDR3 sequence reads: CASSGYDTDGYTF. CDR3 coding DNA: TGTGCCAGTAGTGGATATGACACGGATGGCTACACCTTC.

The chain uses TRBV5-1 and TRBJ2-1; tentative D call: TRBD2 (5 bases). Germline V CDR1 and CDR2: SGHRS, YFSETQ. Between the trimmed V and J ends, which lost 2 bases and 8 bases, there was a span of 17 bases. This CDR3 comprises 15 residues. The CDR3 here is CASSFSLDSLHEQFF. The CDR3 DNA reads TGCGCCAGCAGCTTTTCTCTGGACTCCCTCCATGAGCAGTTCTTC.

The J gene is TRBJ1-6, the V gene TRBV25-1, with D possibly being TRBD1 (6 bases). Germline CDR1 and CDR2: MGHDK and SYGVNS. This CDR3 comprises 14 residues. The ends were cut back, 5 bases at V and 8 bases at J, with 13 bases in the middle. The DNA of the CDR3 is TGTGCCAGCAGTAGGGGGTTGAAAGATTCACCCCTCCACTTT. It specifies CASSRGLKDSPLHF.

CDR3 coding DNA: TGTGCCAGCAGCGCGTTACCAGGGTTATGGACTGAAGCTTTCTTT. Translating it yields CASSALPGLWTEAFF. This chain uses TRBV9 with TRBJ1-1; D possibly corresponds to TRBD1 (5 bases). This CDR3 comprises 15 residues. Trimming pared 3 bases from V and 5 bases from J, leaving 17 bases between. Germline V gene data show CDR1 as SGDLS and CDR2 as YYNGEE.

The chain couples TRBV7-2 to TRBJ1-1, with D tentatively TRBD1 (6 bases). Germline assignment: CDR1 SGHTA and CDR2 FQGNSA. This CDR3 has 13 residues. Trimming removed 3 bases at V and 7 bases at J, with 12 bases between. The CDR3 DNA is TGTGCCAGCAGCTTTTACAGGGCTAGTGAAGCTTTCTTT. Translating gives CASSFYRASEAFF.

V is TRBV6-5 and J is TRBJ1-2; tentative D call: TRBD1 (5 bases). The V gene lost 10 bases and the J gene lost 1 base, with 16 bases spanning the gap. CDR1 is MNHEY and CDR2 is SVGAGI in the germline V gene. This CDR3 comprises 14 residues. This CDR3 reads CATKTATLNYGYTF. Here the CDR3 DNA reads TGTGCCACCAAGACAGCCACCCTTAACTATGGCTACACCTTC.

The CDR3 DNA follows: TGTGCCACCAGCAGAGATCGGGACAGCTATAATTCACCCCTCCACTTT. Amino acids: CATSRDRDSYNSPLHF. The chain has TRBV15 and TRBJ1-6; 7 nucleotides line up with TRBD1. CDR3 length: 16 amino acids. V shed 0 bases, J shed 3 bases, and the junction held 2 bases outside the gene matches. Germline V gives CDR1 LNHNV, CDR2 YYDKDF (reference sequence).

Points on this clone: The same CDR3 arises from other DNA sequences in this sample as well. The rearrangement links TRBV7-3 to TRBJ1-2; 7 bases agree with TRBD1. The CDR3 is 13 residues long. CDR1 SGHTA and CDR2 FQGTGA come from the germline V gene. J gave up 3 bases and V 5 bases, and 3 bases lay outside the gene matches. CDR3 coding DNA: TGTGCCAGCAGCCTCACAGGGGACTATGGCTACACCTTC. This translates into CASSLTGDYGYTF.

The rearrangement links TRBV18 to TRBJ1-1, with D possibly TRBD1 on 5 matching bases. CDR3 length: 18 residues. Trimming cost V 0 bases and J 0 bases, with 17 bases left between them. In germline, CDR1 is KGHSH, CDR2 LQKENI. CDR3 coding DNA: TGTGCCAGCTCACCACCGGGATGGGGGGTAAACGTGAACACTGAAGCTTTCTTT. Translating it yields CASSPPGWGVNVNTEAFF.

V and J are TRBV20-1 and TRBJ1-6; TRBD1 might be the D (6 bases). The V end lost 3 bases, the J end lost 9 bases, and 12 bases lay between the germline ends. The CDR3 is made up of 13 amino acids. Looked up from germline, CDR1 is DFQATT and CDR2 is SNEGSKA (reference sequence). CDR3 region: CSASGGLRSPLHF. The DNA for the CDR3 is TGCAGTGCTAGTGGGGGGCTTCGTTCACCCCTCCACTTT.

The rearrangement links TRBV6-5 to TRBJ1-1; D might be TRBD1 (5 bases). The CDR3 spans 12 residues. The germline V gene encodes CDR1 MNHEY and CDR2 SVGAGI. Trimming removed 1 base from V and 11 bases from J, with 11 bases in between. CDR3 DNA sequence: TGTGCCAGCAGTTACTTAGGGGAAGAGGCTTTCTTT. It specifies CASSYLGEEAFF.

The chain has TRBV5-6 and TRBJ1-4; D unresolved. CDR3 size: 17 residues. Trimming took off 1 base at V and 5 bases at J, with 18 bases between the two ends. CDR1 is SGHDT, CDR2 YYEEEE, per germline. CDR3 residues: CASSLFSGRAFNEKLFF. For the CDR3, the DNA is TGTGCCAGCAGCTTGTTTAGCGGTCGAGCCTTCAATGAAAAACTGTTTTTT.

V and J are TRBV19 and TRBJ1-6, with TRBD1 identical over 8 bases. This CDR3 spans 16 amino acids. V trimming: 7 bases; J trimming: 3 bases; junction bases outside the gene matches: 8. The germline CDR1 and CDR2 sequences are LNHDA and SQIVND (reference sequence). CDR3 residues: CASTAGQDIYNSPLHF. The CDR3 DNA is TGTGCCAGTACCGCGGGACAGGACATCTATAATTCACCCCTCCACTTT. Complete variable domain (other parts from reference TRBV19 and TRBJ1-6): DGGITQSPKYLFRKEGQNVTLSCEQNLNHDAMYWYRQDPGQGLRLIYYSQIVNDFQKGDIAEGYSVSREKKESFPLTVTSAQKNPTAFYLCASTAGQDIYNSPLHFGNGTRLTVT.

The chain has TRBV5-1 and TRBJ2-7; no reliable D call. This CDR3 comprises 13 residues. Germline CDR1 SGHRS, CDR2 YFSETQ. Trimming took off 5 bases at V and 0 bases at J, with 9 bases between the two ends. CDR3 DNA: TGCGCCAGCAGGGTGAGCGACTCCTACGAGCAGTACTTC. Its protein is CASRVSDSYEQYF.

The chain recombines TRBV7-2 with TRBJ2-1, with 11 bases lining up with TRBD2. CDR1 is SGHTA and CDR2 is FQGNSA in the germline V gene. The CDR3 has 15 amino acids. With V trimmed by 7 bases and J by 2 bases, 4 bases remained unmatched. The CDR3 region has the DNA TGTGCCAGCACCTCGGGACTAGCGGCCTACAATGAGCAGTTCTTC. Amino acids: CASTSGLAAYNEQFF. Full variable domain (outside the CDR3, taken from reference TRBV7-2 and TRBJ2-1): GAGVSQSPSNKVTEKGKDVELRCDPISGHTALYWYRQSLGQGLEFLIYFQGNSAPDKSGLPSDRFSAERTGGSVSTLTIQRTQQEDSAVYLCASTSGLAAYNEQFFGPGTRLTVL.

This chain joins TRBV23-1 and TRBJ2-2; D perhaps matches TRBD2 (5 bases). TRBV23-1 is annotated as an ORF whose role is uncertain. The CDR3 covers 15 residues. The V and J ends lost 2 bases and 5 bases respectively, with 12 bases between them. The CDR3 loop is CASSQSTSYTGELFF. CDR3 sequence (DNA): TGCGCCAGCAGTCAAAGCACTAGTTATACCGGGGAGCTGTTTTTT.

DNA for the CDR3: TGTGCCAGTAGGGTCCCGGGACAGGGTTTGCGTGAAAAACTGTTTTTT. Translation gives CASRVPGQGLREKLFF. V usage is TRBV19 and J usage is TRBJ1-4, with 9 bases that match TRBD1. Losses at the gene ends were 6 bases for V and 7 bases for J; bases not matched to a gene: 12. Germline V gives CDR1 LNHDA, CDR2 SQIVND (reference sequence). This CDR3 contains 16 residues.

The chain couples TRBV19 to TRBJ2-2, with 8 nucleotides matching TRBD1. Per the germline V gene, CDR1 is LNHDA and CDR2 is SQIVND (reference sequence). The V segment lost 5 bases and the J segment 8 bases; nucleotides outside the gene matches: 7. This CDR3 has 14 amino acids. CDR3 nucleotides: TGTGCCAGTAGTTCGCAGGGGGCGGGAGGGGAGCTGTTTTTT. This sequence encodes CASSSQGAGGELFF. Looking up the rest from reference TRBV19 and TRBJ2-2 gives the full variable domain: DGGITQSPKYLFRKEGQNVTLSCEQNLNHDAMYWYRQDPGQGLRLIYYSQIVNDFQKGDIAEGYSVSREKKESFPLTVTSAQKNPTAFYLCASSSQGAGGELFFGEGSRLTVL.

The rearrangement uses TRBV7-9 and TRBJ1-1; D is uncertain. The CDR3 length is 13 residues. Germline CDR1 and CDR2: SEHNR and FQNEAQ (reference sequence). V was cut by 5 bases and J by 1 base, with 8 bases left in between. The CDR3 nucleotides read TGTGCCAGCAGCCAACGGGGGAACACTGAAGCTTTCTTT. Amino acids: CASSQRGNTEAFF. Drawing the rest from reference TRBV7-9 and TRBJ1-1, the complete variable domain is DTGVSQNPRHKITKRGQNVTFRCDPISEHNRLYWYRQTLGQGPEFLTYFQNEAQLEKSRLLSDRFSAERPKGSFSTLEIQRTEQGDSAMYLCASSQRGNTEAFFGQGTRLTVV.

The chain recombines TRBV4-1 with TRBJ2-2; D possibly corresponds to TRBD1 (5 bases). Germline V gives CDR1 MGHRA, CDR2 YSYEKL. CDR3 length equals 14 residues. Trimming shortened V by 5 bases and J by 7 bases, and 14 bases separated the two germline ends. In DNA, the CDR3 is TGCGCCAGCAGCTTTTCTCAGGGTAGCGGGGAGCTGTTTTTT. As protein: CASSFSQGSGELFF.

This chain joins TRBV4-1 and TRBJ1-2; maybe TRBD1 (6 bases). Trimming removed 3 bases at V and 4 bases at J, with 18 bases between. The CDR3 loop spans 16 amino acids. The germline V gene encodes CDR1 MGHRA and CDR2 YSYEKL. The CDR3 reads CASSHTGQPSGYGYTF. CDR3 bases: TGCGCCAGCAGCCACACTGGACAGCCCTCGGGCTATGGCTACACCTTC.

V gene TRBV4-3 combines with J gene TRBJ1-1; D perhaps matches TRBD1 (6 bases). The germline V gene has CDR1 LGHNA and CDR2 YSLEER. The CDR3 is 15 amino acids. V shed 0 bases and J shed 4 bases, with 12 bases lying between them. The CDR3 nucleotides read TGCGCCAGCAGCCAAGATCTGCAGGGGCCCACTGAAGCTTTCTTT. As protein: CASSQDLQGPTEAFF.

V is TRBV18 and J is TRBJ1-2, with a tentative D call TRBD1 (6 bases). V lost 2 bases and J 4 bases, leaving 11 bases between the germline ends. The CDR3 is made up of 14 amino acids. The V gene's germline CDR1 is KGHSH and CDR2 LQKENI. The CDR3 sequence: CASSPIGQTYGYTF. In DNA, the CDR3 is TGTGCCAGCTCACCAATCGGACAGACCTATGGCTACACCTTC.

The chain employs TRBV24-1 and TRBJ1-2, with 7 nucleotides matching TRBD1. V was clipped by 5 bases and J by 8 bases; unmatched bases: 7. Germline values: CDR1 KGHDR, CDR2 SFDVKD. This CDR3 has 13 residues. Here the CDR3 DNA reads TGTGCCACCAGTGGACAGGGCTGGGTCGGCTACACCTTC. Protein product: CATSGQGWVGYTF.